The 32 T cell receptor beta chains presented below share a single source sample, sequenced in a study of blood T cell repertoires in COVID-19. Sequencing used immunoSEQ multiplex PCR; TCRdb keeps in-frame clones, though not all of them. The data hold about 73,000 clones, with around 88% observed a single time. The sample comprised peripheral blood. These receptors came from a middle-aged man with active COVID-19.

The V gene is TRBV15, the J gene TRBJ1-2, with 7 bases identical to TRBD1. The CDR3 runs 14 residues. Germline CDR1 and CDR2: LNHNV and YYDKDF (reference sequence). The ends lost 1 base at V and 8 bases at J; junction bases unmatched: 7. This chain's CDR3 is CATSRGGTEKGYTF. CDR3 in DNA: TGTGCCACCAGCAGAGGGGGGACAGAAAAGGGCTACACCTTC. The full variable domain, in which reference TRBV15 and TRBJ1-2 provide the parts outside the CDR3, is DAMVIQNPRYQVTQFGKPVTLSCSQTLNHNVMYWYQQKSSQAPKLLFHYYDKDFNNEADTPDNFQSRRPNTSFCFLDIRSPGLGDTAMYLCATSRGGTEKGYTFGSGTRLTVV.

A remark on this clone: Other DNA sequences in this sample translate to the same CDR3. The chain has TRBV7-2 and TRBJ2-3, with 12 nucleotides matching TRBD2. The germline gives CDR1 SGHTA, CDR2 FQGNSA. This CDR3 is 15 amino acids long. J gave up 4 bases and V 2 bases, and 1 base lay outside the gene matches. In DNA, the CDR3 is TGTGCCAGCAGCTTATCTAGCGGGAGGGCAGATACGCAGTATTTT. It translates to CASSLSSGRADTQYF. The full variable domain, completed using reference TRBV7-2 and TRBJ2-3, is GAGVSQSPSNKVTEKGKDVELRCDPISGHTALYWYRQSLGQGLEFLIYFQGNSAPDKSGLPSDRFSAERTGGSVSTLTIQRTQQEDSAVYLCASSLSSGRADTQYFGPGTRLTVL.

This sequence joins TRBV12-3 or TRBV12-4 and TRBJ2-1, with D unclear. V was shortened by 7 bases and J by 3 bases, with 10 bases between the two germline ends. The CDR3 runs to 13 residues. CDR3 in amino acids: CASKPYVYNEQFF. The CDR3 DNA reads TGTGCCAGCAAACCCTATGTCTACAATGAGCAGTTCTTC.

V gene TRBV19 combines with J gene TRBJ2-7; 7 bases fit TRBD2. The V segment lost 5 bases and the J segment 0 bases; nucleotides outside the gene matches: 7. Germline loops: CDR1 LNHDA, CDR2 SQIVND (reference sequence). This CDR3 contains 15 residues. CDR3 nucleotides: TGTGCCAGTAGTTGGAGCGGGGAGAGCTCCTACGAGCAGTACTTC. This encodes CASSWSGESSYEQYF.

This clone was seen once. The V gene is TRBV7-9, the J gene TRBJ2-2; D remains unclear. Germline CDR1 reads SEHNR; CDR2 reads FQNEAQ (reference sequence). Trimming removed 8 bases at V and 2 bases at J, with 12 bases between. The CDR3 consists of 14 residues. CDR3: CASQKPANTGELFF. CDR3 DNA: TGTGCCAGCCAAAAGCCCGCTAACACCGGGGAGCTGTTTTTT.

V and J are TRBV5-6 and TRBJ1-2; D is unresolved. Per the germline V gene, CDR1 is SGHDT and CDR2 is YYEEEE. The germline V and J ends were trimmed by 6 bases and 0 bases, with 12 bases remaining between them. The CDR3 has 14 residues. The CDR3 here is CASTPAGSNYGYTF. The CDR3 DNA follows: TGTGCCAGCACCCCAGCGGGGTCTAACTATGGCTACACCTTC.

The chain joins TRBV4-1 to TRBJ1-4, with 9 bases aligning to TRBD1. This CDR3 region has 15 residues. J was trimmed by 4 bases and V by 4 bases; bases with no gene match: 4. Germline values: CDR1 MGHRA, CDR2 YSYEKL. CDR3 bases: TGCGCCAGCAGCCTACTGGACAGGGGTAATGAAAAACTGTTTTTT. Translation gives CASSLLDRGNEKLFF.

The chain carries TRBV4-2 and TRBJ2-3; 8 bases agree with TRBD1. Trimming at V came to 2 bases and at J to 2 bases, leaving 3 bases not matched to a gene. Germline assignment: CDR1 LGHNA and CDR2 YNFKEQ. The CDR3 sequence is 15 residues long. CDR3 sequence reads: CASSQPGGLTDTQYF. Written as DNA, the CDR3 is TGTGCCAGCAGCCAACCAGGGGGCCTCACAGATACGCAGTATTTT.

V gene TRBV2 combines with J gene TRBJ2-2, with D tentatively TRBD2 (5 bases). This CDR3 has 12 residues. Trimming cost V 8 bases and J 3 bases, with 7 bases left between them. Germline lookup yields CDR1 SNHLY and CDR2 FYNNEI. The CDR3 is CASRGDTGELFF. CDR3 nucleotide sequence: TGTGCCAGCCGGGGAGACACCGGGGAGCTGTTTTTT.

This sequence joins TRBV12-3 or TRBV12-4 and TRBJ2-5, with D possibly TRBD2 on 6 matching bases. V lost 5 bases and J lost 5, with 12 bases in between. The length of the CDR3 is 13 residues. The CDR3 DNA reads TGTGCCAGCAGTCTCGCACGGGGGGAGACCCAGTACTTC. As protein: CASSLARGETQYF.

The chain is built from TRBV5-5 and TRBJ2-7; the match to TRBD2 covers 7 bases. CDR1 is SGHKS, CDR2 YYEKEE, per germline (reference sequence). The CDR3 runs to 14 residues. Losses at the gene ends were 4 bases for V and 3 bases for J; bases not matched to a gene: 7. Written as DNA, the CDR3 is TGTGCCAGCAGCCTGCAGGGACTAAACTACGAGCAGTACTTC. It yields the protein CASSLQGLNYEQYF.

Remarks on this clone: The junction departs from the called germline gene at one end, perhaps through a read error. The CDR3 DNA reads TGTGCTAGCAGCCGACCCTATCGGGGGGGCCCGGAGAGCAAAAACATTCAGTACTTC. It encodes CASSRPYRGGPESKNIQYF. This chain links TRBV7-7 with TRBJ2-4; 8 nucleotides match TRBD2. This CDR3 region has 19 residues. Germline loops: CDR1 SSHAT, CDR2 FNYEAQ (reference sequence). Filled out from reference TRBV7-7 and TRBJ2-4, the complete variable domain reads GAGVSQSPRYKVTKRGQDVTLRCDPISSHATLYWYQQALGQGPEFLTYFNYEAQPDKSGLPSDRFSAERPEGSISTLTIQRTEQRDSAMYRCASSRPYRGGPESKNIQYFGAGTRLSVL.

The chain recombines TRBV3-1 (or the pseudogene TRBV3-2) with TRBJ2-7, with 8 bases fitting TRBD1. CDR1 and CDR2 from the germline V gene are LGHDT and YNNKEL (reference sequence). The CDR3 runs 14 residues. With 3 bases clipped from V and 0 bases from J, the junction kept 1 base outside the gene matches. Here the CDR3 reads CASSHTGGSYEQYF. The CDR3 nucleotides read TGTGCCAGCAGCCATACAGGGGGCTCCTACGAGCAGTACTTC.

The chain links TRBV20-1 to TRBJ1-5; D uncertain. The germline V gene has CDR1 DFQATT and CDR2 SNEGSKA (reference sequence). The length of the CDR3 is 15 residues. The V and J ends lost 3 bases and 0 bases respectively, with 12 bases between them. The CDR3 nucleotides read TGCAGTGCTAGTATCTGGCGGAATAGCAATCAGCCCCAGCATTTT. The encoded protein is CSASIWRNSNQPQHF.

The chain employs TRBV5-3 and TRBJ1-3; no clear D. TRBV5-3 is an ORF for which the function is uncertain. The length of the CDR3 is 15 residues. V was pared by 0 bases and J by 2 bases, with 9 bases between. The CDR3 coding sequence is TGTGCCAGAAGCTTGGTAATAGTCACTGGAAACACCATATATTTT. This gives the protein CARSLVIVTGNTIYF.

The chain has TRBV6-5 and TRBJ1-5; D is possibly TRBD1 (5 bases). CDR3 size: 13 residues. Germline V gene sequence: CDR1 MNHEY, CDR2 SVGAGI. Trimming stripped 7 bases from V and 6 bases from J, with 13 bases between. In DNA form, the CDR3 reads TGTGCCAGCAAGCGGGGGGATGCTCAGCCCCAGCATTTT. Amino acids: CASKRGDAQPQHF.

This clone was picked up a small number of times. This rearrangement joins TRBV27 to TRBJ1-5; D unresolved. CDR1 is MNHEY, CDR2 SMNVEV, per germline (reference sequence). V was clipped by 4 bases and J by 5 bases, with 9 bases between them. This CDR3 has 13 amino acids. CDR3 sequence (DNA): TGTGCCAGCAGTTCCAGGTGGGATCAGCCCCAGCATTTT. It translates to CASSSRWDQPQHF.

V gene TRBV5-8 combines with J gene TRBJ2-7; maybe TRBD1 (5 bases). The CDR3 totals 14 residues. Trimming pared 0 bases from V and 9 bases from J, leaving 16 bases between. Germline-derived CDR1 and CDR2 are SGHTS and YDEGEE. The CDR3 bases are TGTGCCAGCAGCTTGGTATTTTCCAGGGTTTTGCAGTACTTC. Amino acids: CASSLVFSRVLQYF. The whole variable domain, filled in from reference TRBV5-8 and TRBJ2-7, reads EAGVTQSPTHLIKTRGQQATLRCSPISGHTSVYWYQQALGLGLQFLLWYDEGEERNRGNFPPRFSGRQFPNYSSELNVNALELEDSALYLCASSLVFSRVLQYFGPGTRLTVT.

The rearrangement uses TRBV12-3 or TRBV12-4 and TRBJ2-5, with D unresolved. This CDR3 spans 11 amino acids. V was trimmed by 6 bases and J by 5 bases, leaving 7 bases between them. CDR3 nucleotide sequence: TGTGCCAGCAGGGGCCGGGAGACCCAGTACTTC. This codes for CASRGRETQYF.

The CDR3 here is CASSPSQGGRDTEAFF. In nucleotides, the CDR3 is TGTGCCAGCTCACCATCGCAGGGGGGAAGGGACACTGAAGCTTTCTTT. This rearrangement joins TRBV18 to TRBJ1-1, with 7 positions matching TRBD1. Per germline, CDR1 KGHSH and CDR2 LQKENI. This CDR3 has 16 amino acids. Trimming cost V 2 bases and J 3 bases; bases outside gene matches: 9.

This chain joins TRBV6-2 or TRBV6-3 and TRBJ2-7; 12 bases match TRBD2. Looked up from germline, CDR1 is MNHEY and CDR2 is SVGEGT. V lost 4 bases and J lost 7; bases outside the gene matches: 8. The CDR3 loop spans 15 amino acids. The CDR3 sequence: CASSFPGLAGREQYF. In nucleotides, the CDR3 is TGTGCCAGCAGTTTTCCGGGACTAGCGGGTAGAGAGCAGTACTTC.

The V gene is TRBV12-3 or TRBV12-4, the J gene TRBJ1-4; D call uncertain. The CDR3 totals 13 residues. Trimming removed 6 bases at V and 5 bases at J, with 10 bases between. The CDR3 DNA follows: TGTGCCAGCAGCACAGCCTCAAATGAAAAACTGTTTTTT. Its protein product is CASSTASNEKLFF.

This chain uses TRBV30 with TRBJ1-1; 7 nucleotides line up with TRBD1. Germline lookup yields CDR1 GTSNPN and CDR2 SVGIG (reference sequence). V lost 3 bases and J lost 8; bases outside the gene matches: 3. The CDR3 contains 11 residues. For the CDR3, the DNA is TGTGCCTGGAGCGGACAGGAGGAAGCTTTCTTT. The encoded protein is CAWSGQEEAFF.

The CDR3 nucleotides are TGTGCCAGCAGTGGTGGGAGCGGCAATGAGCAGTTCTTC. Protein: CASSGGSGNEQFF. V and J are TRBV6-6 and TRBJ2-1; a possible D gene is TRBD2 (5 bases). This CDR3 is built from 13 residues. Trimming took 5 bases from V and 6 from J, leaving 11 bases between them. The V gene's germline CDR1 is MNHNY and CDR2 SVGAGI (reference sequence).

The J gene is TRBJ1-1, the V gene TRBV5-1; D not resolved. The V end lost 0 bases, the J end lost 5 bases, and 11 bases lay between the germline ends. Germline V gene lookup returns CDR1 SGHRS and CDR2 YFSETQ. This CDR3 is 14 amino acids long. The DNA for the CDR3 is TGCGCCAGCAGCTTGGAAATGTCCGCGACTGAAGCTTTCTTT. The encoded protein is CASSLEMSATEAFF.

A remark on this clone: Other DNA sequences from this sample encode an identical CDR3 as well. The gene calls are TRBV11-2 and TRBJ1-3, with unresolved D. This CDR3 comprises 14 residues. The germline V gene encodes CDR1 SGHAT and CDR2 FQNNGV. V was cut by 0 bases and J by 4 bases, with 7 bases left in between. This CDR3 reads CASSLDRAGNTIYF. The CDR3 region has the DNA TGTGCCAGCAGCTTAGACCGAGCCGGAAACACCATATATTTT.

The rearrangement joins TRBV5-4 to TRBJ2-1; D unclear. Germline values: CDR1 SGHNT, CDR2 YYREEE (reference sequence). CDR3 size: 15 residues. The germline V and J ends were trimmed by 2 bases and 7 bases, with 16 bases remaining between them. CDR3 coding DNA: TGTGCCAGCAGCTTCGGTAGGAAGGAGAGGAATGAGCAGTTCTTC. Protein: CASSFGRKERNEQFF.

The chain recombines TRBV5-1 with TRBJ2-7; TRBD1 might be the D (6 bases). V gave up 0 bases and J gave up 1 base, with 8 bases separating them. Germline V gene data show CDR1 as SGHRS and CDR2 as YFSETQ. This CDR3 contains 14 residues. The CDR3 nucleotides read TGCGCCAGCAGCTTGGACAGGGAATCCTACGAGCAGTACTTC. Amino acid sequence: CASSLDRESYEQYF.

The chain employs TRBV6-2 or TRBV6-3 and TRBJ1-5, with D hard to call. This CDR3 contains 12 residues. V lost 5 bases and J 9 bases, leaving 11 bases between the germline ends. The germline gives CDR1 MNHEY, CDR2 SVGEGT. CDR3 nucleotides: TGTGCCAGCAGTACCGGGTCCAGGCCCCAGCATTTT. Translated, it gives CASSTGSRPQHF.

The chain joins TRBV6-5 to TRBJ2-7; possibly TRBD2 for D (6 bases). Looked up from germline, CDR1 is MNHEY and CDR2 is SVGAGI. The germline V and J ends were trimmed by 11 bases and 0 bases, with 17 bases remaining between them. CDR3 length: 14 amino acids. This chain's CDR3 is CAGKASGSSYEQYF. Written as DNA, the CDR3 is TGTGCCGGGAAGGCCAGCGGGTCCTCCTACGAGCAGTACTTC.

The gene calls are TRBV5-6 and TRBJ1-2, with 9 bases that match TRBD1. Unmatched junction bases numbered 8, after V lost 0 bases and J lost 8 bases. Germline lookup yields CDR1 SGHDT and CDR2 YYEEEE. The CDR3 runs 15 residues. The CDR3 here is CASSLGGQGIVGYTF. In DNA, the CDR3 is TGTGCCAGCAGCTTGGGCGGACAGGGGATTGTGGGCTACACCTTC.

This clone was detected only once. The chain carries TRBV7-3 and TRBJ2-3; a weak D match, TRBD1 (5 bases). V was cut by 1 base and J by 2 bases, with 7 bases left in between. The CDR3 consists of 14 residues. The germline V gene has CDR1 SGHTA and CDR2 FQGTGA. The chain's CDR3 is CASSLSRDTDTQYF. DNA for the CDR3: TGTGCCAGCAGCTTAAGCAGGGACACAGATACGCAGTATTTT.